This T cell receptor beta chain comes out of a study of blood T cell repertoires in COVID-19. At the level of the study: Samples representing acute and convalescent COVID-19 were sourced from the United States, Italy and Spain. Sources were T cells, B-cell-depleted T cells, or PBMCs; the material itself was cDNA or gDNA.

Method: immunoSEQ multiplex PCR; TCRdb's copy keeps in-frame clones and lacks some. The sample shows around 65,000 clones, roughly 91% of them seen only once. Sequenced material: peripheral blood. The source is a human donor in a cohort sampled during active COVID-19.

This CDR3 is CASSVPSGVGANVLTF. The CDR3 DNA reads as TGTGCCAGCAGTGTTCCGTCGGGTGTTGGGGCCAACGTCCTGACTTTC. This chain uses TRBV28 with TRBJ2-6; D is ambiguous. Trimming pared 5 bases from V and 3 bases from J, leaving 14 bases between. CDR3 length: 16 amino acids. The germline V gene has CDR1 MDHEN and CDR2 SYDVKM.